This TCR beta chain was documented in a study of blood T cell repertoires in COVID-19 (dated by TCRdb to about 2020). Regarding the complete study: Collaborator samples came from the United States, Italy and Spain and covered acute and convalescent phases of COVID-19. The material from the prospective study consisted of cDNA or gDNA derived from T cells, B-cell-depleted T cells, or PBMCs. The dataset comprised deeply sampled blood TCRbeta repertoires from subjects exposed to, actively infected with, or recovered from COVID-19. The repertoires were made available in a free public database intended to serve as a resource for research on the immune response to SARS-CoV-2. The samples were drawn from two sources: the first 160 participants of the ongoing ImmuneRACE study, and fewer than 1,500 subjects contributed by 6 global collaborators. The sample metadata nearly always contained a de-identified subject ID, COVID-19 status, age in years and sex. Where HLA class I and class II types were available, the types were taken from metadata supplied by the sample provider, not from assay-based typing. The research as a whole found: The amount of clinical and demographic metadata varied by source and participant and was provided uncurated.

Participants in the prospective study were enrolled through a virtual design, were aged roughly 18 to 100 years, and lived in 20 to 30 United States geographic areas. In the prospective study, cohorts were assigned on the basis of participant-reported clinical history obtained from a screening survey and a study questionnaire. ImmuneRACE Cohort 3 recovered participants were defined by two consecutive negative NP/OP PCR tests, healthcare professional clearance, or symptom resolution. Mobile phlebotomists in the prospective study collected whole blood, serum and a nasopharyngeal or oropharyngeal swab from every participant. Additional blood draws and questionnaires over an approximately 2-month period could optionally be provided by prospective study participants. Prospective study blood samples were shipped either frozen or at room temperature before DNA extraction. The CDR3 goes from the cysteine to the phenylalanine over 13 residues. Of the read, only the CDR3 DNA is kept; its 39 bases are in frame from base 1. Trimming costs V 5 bases and J 5 bases, and their ends lie 12 bases apart. The germline V gene (reference sequence) specifies LNHDA as CDR1 and SQIVND as CDR2.

Notes on this clone: The specificity of this receptor is unknown. One base away there is no much larger clone; base qualities are not given.

TCRbeta CDR3 regions were amplified from genomic DNA by means of the immunoSEQ Assay, a bias-controlled multiplex PCR. The source study handled its data this way. The number of nucleated cells in each sample was estimated by amplification of reference gene primers within the assay. Sequence reads were collapsed and filtered to measure the absolute abundance of every unique TCRbeta CDR3 rearrangement. For each sample, productive Simpson clonality was calculated by taking the square root of Simpson's diversity index across productive rearrangements. The source is immuneACCESS, and TCRdb retained only in-frame sequences with V and J called. Part of the clones is not carried over; for the studies checked, unresolved V genes explain less than half of this, and the remainder is unexplained. V and J calls plus clone size are reproduced from that table; the DNA served to infer D and trimming. Within this sample are about 260,000 clones, with about 84% of them counted one time only. The top ten clonotypes cover roughly 2% of the sample.

The material sequenced was PBMCs or T cells enriched from blood (not recorded which). The sequence derives from a woman aged 50 to 65 who had recovered from COVID-19. The V and J genes are TRBV19 and TRBJ1-1; a tentative D call is TRBD1 (5 bases match). The CDR3 region reads CASSSGRGTEAFF. The DNA reads as follows: TGTGCCAGTAGTTCAGGGCGGGGTACTGAAGCTTTCTTT.